The 32 T cell receptor beta chains below were found in one sample sequenced in a study of Tregs in tolerant kidney transplant recipients. Libraries were prepared by immunoSEQ multiplex PCR; TCRdb keeps only in-frame clonotypes and omits some of them. The data contain hundreds of thousands of clones, about four fifths of them seen just once; the ten biggest clones take up less than 0.75%. Source material: CD4+ T cells from blood. The receptors come from a human donor in good health.

J is TRBJ2-1 and V is TRBV9, with D possibly being TRBD1 or TRBD2 (5 bases each). This CDR3 has 15 amino acids. V lost 4 bases, J lost 6 bases, and 17 bases lay in between. The germline gives CDR1 SGDLS, CDR2 YYNGEE. CDR3 residues: CASSPLGDGLNEQFF. Here the CDR3 DNA reads TGTGCCAGCAGCCCCCTTGGGGACGGGCTCAATGAGCAGTTCTTC.

The chain has TRBV27 and TRBJ2-3; possibly TRBD1 for D (6 bases). V shed 7 bases and J shed 3 bases, with 17 bases lying between them. This CDR3 contains 15 residues. From germline, CDR1 is MNHEY and CDR2 SMNVEV (reference sequence). CDR3 amino acids: CASTLRGEGTDTQYF. The CDR3 coding sequence is TGTGCCAGCACCCTCAGGGGAGAGGGGACAGATACGCAGTATTTT.

The sample holds a few counts of this clone. The chain recombines TRBV30 with TRBJ2-2; tentatively, D is TRBD1 (6 bases). The CDR3 length is 15 residues. The V end was cut by 0 bases, the J end by 6 bases, with 14 bases between. CDR1 GTSNPN and CDR2 SVGIG come from the germline V gene (reference sequence). Here the CDR3 reads CAWSVQGGLAGELFF. DNA for the CDR3: TGTGCCTGGAGTGTACAGGGCGGGTTGGCCGGGGAGCTGTTTTTT. The variable domain in full, with the rest retrieved from reference TRBV30 and TRBJ2-2, is SQTIHQWPATLVQPVGSPLSLECTVEGTSNPNLYWYRQAAGRGLQLLFYSVGIGQISSEVPQNLSASRPQDRQFILSSKKLLLSDSGFYLCAWSVQGGLAGELFFGEGSRLTVL.

The chain recombines TRBV19 with TRBJ2-1; 10 nucleotides line up with TRBD2. V shed 0 bases and J 2 bases; nucleotides not matched to a gene: 1. Germline V lookup: CDR1 LNHDA, CDR2 SQIVND (reference sequence). This CDR3 has 16 residues. CDR3 bases: TGTGCCAGTAGTATAGAAAGCGGGGGGGCCTACAATGAGCAGTTCTTC. Protein: CASSIESGGAYNEQFF.

The chain recombines TRBV11-2 with TRBJ2-7; D is uncertain. The germline V and J ends were trimmed by 8 bases and 3 bases, with 5 bases remaining between them. This CDR3 region has 10 residues. CDR1 and CDR2 from the germline V gene are SGHAT and FQNNGV. This chain's CDR3 is CASGNYEQYF. DNA of the CDR3: TGTGCCAGCGGGAACTACGAGCAGTACTTC.

The chain uses TRBV15 and TRBJ1-2; D uncertain. The ends were cut back, 0 bases at V and 7 bases at J, with 6 bases in the middle. Germline V CDR1 and CDR2: LNHNV, YYDKDF (reference sequence). This CDR3 region has 12 residues. The CDR3 region is CATSRDQVGYTF. In DNA form, the CDR3 reads TGTGCCACCAGCAGAGATCAGGTTGGCTACACCTTC.

This chain connects TRBV4-1 to TRBJ2-7, with D perhaps TRBD2 (5 bases). This CDR3 comprises 15 residues. Germline loops: CDR1 MGHRA, CDR2 YSYEKL. Trimming removed 5 bases from V and 6 bases from J, with 20 bases in between. The CDR3 nucleotides read TGCGCCAGCAGCACGCTACCGCGAGGGCATGGCGAGCAGTACTTC. Its protein product is CASSTLPRGHGEQYF.

V is TRBV6-5 and J is TRBJ1-1; 9 bases agree with TRBD1. V was clipped by 0 bases and J by 12 bases; unmatched bases: 5. Germline V gene sequence: CDR1 MNHEY, CDR2 SVGAGI. This CDR3 has 13 residues. The CDR3 spells CASSYSGTGSTFF. The CDR3 DNA is TGTGCCAGCAGTTACTCGGGGACAGGGTCGACTTTCTTT.

CDR3 in amino acids: CASSLFTALGQFIRTNEKLFF. The CDR3 nucleotides read TGTGCCAGCAGTTTATTCACCGCCTTGGGACAGTTTATCAGAACTAATGAAAAACTGTTTTTT. The chain carries TRBV28 and TRBJ1-4; 7 positions agree with TRBD1. J was trimmed by 1 base and V by 1 base; bases with no gene match: 18. CDR3 size: 21 residues. In germline, CDR1 is MDHEN, CDR2 SYDVKM.

This clone showed up just once. CDR3 protein: CASSITIEAFF. The CDR3 DNA is TGTGCCAGTAGTATAACCATAGAAGCTTTCTTT. The chain links TRBV19 to TRBJ1-1; no clear D. From germline, CDR1 is LNHDA and CDR2 SQIVND (reference sequence). V lost 2 bases to trimming and J lost 8 bases, with 6 bases between them. The CDR3 covers 11 residues.

The V gene is TRBV5-4, the J gene TRBJ2-7; TRBD1 is a possible D gene (5 bases). The germline gives CDR1 SGHNT, CDR2 YYREEE (reference sequence). V gave up 1 base and J gave up 0 bases, with 17 bases separating them. The CDR3 has 17 amino acids. In DNA, the CDR3 is TGTGCCAGCAGCTTGTTGATTATCCAGGACAACTCCTACGAGCAGTACTTC. Protein sequence: CASSLLIIQDNSYEQYF.

The genes are TRBV6-5 and TRBJ2-7; D possibly corresponds to TRBD2 (5 bases). V was cut by 5 bases and J by 3 bases, with 11 bases left in between. Germline V gene sequence: CDR1 MNHEY, CDR2 SVGAGI. CDR3 length equals 13 residues. In nucleotides, the CDR3 is TGTGCCAGCAGTGCGGGTCGGATCTACGAGCAGTACTTC. Amino acid sequence: CASSAGRIYEQYF.

This clone was counted only a few times. The chain couples TRBV9 to TRBJ2-2; weak D call: TRBD1 (5 bases). Trimming removed 4 bases from V and 0 bases from J, with 10 bases in between. The CDR3 sequence is 15 residues long. The germline gives CDR1 SGDLS, CDR2 YYNGEE. The DNA for the CDR3 is TGTGCCAGCAGCCCCCGACAGTCGAACACCGGGGAGCTGTTTTTT. Protein product: CASSPRQSNTGELFF.

The V and J genes are TRBV5-1 and TRBJ2-3, with D possibly being TRBD1 (5 bases). CDR1 is SGHRS and CDR2 is YFSETQ in the germline V gene. The CDR3 runs 12 residues. V lost 3 bases and J 7 bases, leaving 9 bases between the germline ends. The CDR3 DNA follows: TGCGCCAGCAGCTCTTGGGGCCATACGCAGTATTTT. This encodes CASSSWGHTQYF.

The chain has TRBV6-1 and TRBJ2-5; perhaps TRBD2 as D (5 bases). Germline CDR1 MNHNS, CDR2 SASEGT. The CDR3 is 14 residues long. Trimming removed 6 bases from V and 5 bases from J, with 16 bases in between. CDR3 DNA sequence: TGTGCCAGCAGGTCAGACTATATTACGGAGACCCAGTACTTC. This sequence encodes CASRSDYITETQYF.

The chain uses TRBV2 and TRBJ2-3; 7 nucleotides agree with TRBD1. This CDR3 contains 15 residues. Germline CDR1 SNHLY, CDR2 FYNNEI. After removal of 7 bases from V and 3 bases from J, the junction contained 10 bases not matched to a gene. DNA of the CDR3: TGTGCCAGCACTGCCGTGGGGACAGCGACAGATACGCAGTATTTT. As protein: CASTAVGTATDTQYF.

CDR3 protein: CSARGTLEAFF. The CDR3 DNA is TGCAGTGCTAGAGGAACATTAGAAGCTTTCTTT. The chain has TRBV20-1 and TRBJ1-1; D not certain. This CDR3 region has 11 residues. Looked up from germline, CDR1 is DFQATT and CDR2 is SNEGSKA (reference sequence). The ends were cut back, 1 base at V and 8 bases at J, with 8 bases in the middle.

This rearrangement joins TRBV9 to TRBJ1-2; D gene unclear. The CDR3 covers 16 residues. V was clipped by 0 bases and J by 2 bases, with 14 bases between them. Germline CDR1 is SGDLS and CDR2 is YYNGEE. DNA of the CDR3: TGTGCCAGCAGCGTAGCTCCAGGATCGGCAAACTATGGCTACACCTTC. Its protein is CASSVAPGSANYGYTF.

The V gene is TRBV29-1, the J gene TRBJ2-1; D gene unclear. CDR1 and CDR2 (germline): SQVTM, ANQGSEA. Deletions cut 4 bases from V and 9 bases from J, with 4 bases between. The CDR3 has 9 residues. CDR3 region: CSVGVEQFF. The CDR3 DNA reads as TGCAGCGTTGGTGTTGAGCAGTTCTTC.

The CDR3 coding sequence is TGCAGCGGTGTCGGGGGGAATGAAAAACTGTTTTTT. Protein: CSGVGGNEKLFF. The chain joins TRBV29-1 to TRBJ1-4; a weak D match, TRBD1 (5 bases). The germline CDR1 and CDR2 sequences are SQVTM and ANQGSEA. Trimming took 7 bases from V and 5 from J, leaving 11 bases between them. CDR3 length equals 12 residues.

V and J are TRBV14 and TRBJ1-2; D perhaps matches TRBD1 (5 bases). Germline CDR1 is SGHDN and CDR2 is FVKESK. V was clipped by 4 bases and J by 6 bases, with 18 bases between them. This CDR3 spans 15 amino acids. The CDR3 DNA follows: TGTGCCAGCAGCCCTCTACGGGGCCTGAATGATGGCTACACCTTC. Its translation: CASSPLRGLNDGYTF.

The chain employs TRBV30 and TRBJ1-2; a weak D match, TRBD1 (6 bases). The CDR3 length is 13 residues. The V end was cut by 2 bases, the J end by 13 bases, with 20 bases between. Germline CDR1 and CDR2: GTSNPN and SVGIG (reference sequence). Written as DNA, the CDR3 is TGTGCCTGGAGTATTGGTGTGACAGGCCCTAGCACCTTC. Its protein is CAWSIGVTGPSTF. The whole variable domain, filled in from reference TRBV30 and TRBJ1-2, reads SQTIHQWPATLVQPVGSPLSLECTVEGTSNPNLYWYRQAAGRGLQLLFYSVGIGQISSEVPQNLSASRPQDRQFILSSKKLLLSDSGFYLCAWSIGVTGPSTFGSGTRLTVV.

For the CDR3, the DNA is TGTGCCAGCAGCCCCGACAACGCCTACAATGAGCAGTTCTTC. Its translation: CASSPDNAYNEQFF. V gene TRBV7-9 combines with J gene TRBJ2-1; D gene uncertain. In germline, CDR1 is SEHNR, CDR2 FQNEAQ (reference sequence). V was shortened by 5 bases and J by 2 bases, with 10 bases between the two germline ends. The CDR3 is made up of 14 amino acids.

J is TRBJ2-1 and V is TRBV5-1, with 9 bases matching TRBD2. The germline V gene has CDR1 SGHRS and CDR2 YFSETQ. The CDR3 contains 15 residues. J lost 7 bases, V lost 0 bases, and 5 bases had no gene match. The CDR3 here is CASSLGSGSKNEQFF. Written as DNA, the CDR3 is TGCGCCAGCAGCTTGGGTAGCGGGAGTAAAAATGAGCAGTTCTTC.

V usage is TRBV19 and J usage is TRBJ1-5; D possibly corresponds to TRBD1 (6 bases). This CDR3 spans 17 amino acids. The germline V gene encodes CDR1 LNHDA and CDR2 SQIVND (reference sequence). The ends were cut back, 7 bases at V and 2 bases at J, with 21 bases in the middle. CDR3 sequence: CASNKREGEGGNQPQHF. The CDR3 nucleotides are TGTGCCAGTAATAAAAGAGAGGGGGAGGGAGGCAATCAGCCCCAGCATTTT.

The genes are TRBV5-1 and TRBJ2-7; tentative D call: TRBD1 (6 bases). V was trimmed by 1 base and J by 2 bases, leaving 13 bases between them. The CDR3 covers 15 residues. The germline CDR1 and CDR2 sequences are SGHRS and YFSETQ. CDR3: CASSLKGQSPYEQYF. CDR3 DNA sequence: TGCGCCAGCAGCTTGAAAGGACAGTCCCCCTACGAGCAGTACTTC.

This sequence joins TRBV19 and TRBJ1-1, with D unclear. The CDR3 has 16 residues. Germline assignment: CDR1 LNHDA and CDR2 SQIVND (reference sequence). Trimming pared 6 bases from V and 5 bases from J, leaving 22 bases between. CDR3 protein: CASSKPGSPVATEAFF. The DNA for the CDR3 is TGTGCCAGTAGCAAACCCGGGAGCCCGGTCGCGACTGAAGCTTTCTTT.

V usage is TRBV9 and J usage is TRBJ1-5; TRBD1 matches 10 bases. The CDR3 contains 17 residues. Per germline, CDR1 SGDLS and CDR2 YYNGEE. Trimming at V came to 0 bases and at J to 2 bases, leaving 5 bases not matched to a gene. The CDR3 DNA sequence: TGTGCCAGCAGCGTAGGGACAGGGGGTCGGGGCAATCAGCCCCAGCATTTT. This sequence encodes CASSVGTGGRGNQPQHF.

In its sample, this clone was seen a few times. The chain combines TRBV5-6 with TRBJ2-1; TRBD2 is a possible D gene (6 bases). The CDR3 is 11 residues long. Trimming stripped 4 bases from V and 14 bases from J, with 13 bases between. CDR1 is SGHDT and CDR2 is YYEEEE in the germline V gene. CDR3 bases: TGTGCCAGCAGCGTACGGGAGCTGAAGTTCTTC. Its protein is CASSVRELKFF.

The rearrangement uses TRBV6-5 and TRBJ2-7; the match to TRBD1 covers 9 bases. The CDR3 has 15 residues. Germline trimming cut 3 bases from V and 3 bases from J; bases unmatched to any gene: 6. Germline V lookup: CDR1 MNHEY, CDR2 SVGAGI. CDR3 protein: CASSYSRQGVYEQYF. The CDR3 bases are TGTGCCAGCAGTTATAGTCGACAGGGGGTCTACGAGCAGTACTTC.

This chain uses TRBV15 with TRBJ2-3, with TRBD2 matching 10 bases. Germline CDR1 reads LNHNV; CDR2 reads YYDKDF (reference sequence). The V gene end was trimmed by 2 bases and the J gene end by 0 bases; junction bases not matched to a gene: 11. The CDR3 runs 19 residues. CDR3 amino acids: CATSRSRTQREGSTDTQYF. The DNA of the CDR3 is TGTGCCACCAGCAGATCCCGGACCCAGCGGGAGGGTAGCACAGATACGCAGTATTTT.

This sequence joins TRBV2 and TRBJ2-2, with a possible D match to TRBD2 (5 bases). There are 14 residues in the CDR3. From germline, CDR1 is SNHLY and CDR2 FYNNEI. The V end lost 8 bases, the J end lost 0 bases, and 10 bases lay between the germline ends. DNA for the CDR3: TGTGCCAGCCGAGGAGGACCGAACACCGGGGAGCTGTTTTTT. Translating it yields CASRGGPNTGELFF.